This T cell receptor (beta chain) was identified during a study of T cell responses to AZD1222 COVID-19 vaccine (dated by TCRdb to the early 2020s). For the wider study: AZD1222 recipients with second doses at about 4 weeks or about 12 weeks were pooled, because spike-specific TCR depth and breadth did not differ between schedules. TCR sequencing was performed for 230 to 250 trial participants, of whom 200 to 220 were given two doses of AZD1222 and around 25 were given two doses of MenACWY control vaccine. Enrollment into the trials was organized by age into subgroups of 18-55, 56-69 and 70-plus years, and those subgroups contained roughly 160, 29 and 62 TCR-sequenced participants, respectively. Study-level results and caveats: Reportedly, almost half of the unique spike-specific TCRs recognized epitopes lying outside the regions that are mutated in the B.1.351 and B.1.1.7 variants. Only five or six AZD1222 recipients were SARS-CoV-2 seropositive at baseline, limiting conclusions about previously exposed vaccinees. Because no day 14 peak-response samples were available, the repertoires could be characterized only after the peak T cell response. Participants were mostly white British, with more females than males. The authors suggested clonal diversity may have been underestimated. The whole spike protein was spanned by vaccine-associated CD4 TCRs, and dominant responses were seen in regions 160-218 and 743-854. The 56-69-year group was small, and its depth increase did not reach significance, likely because of low power. A significant rise in spike-specific TCR breadth and depth was observed after two AZD1222 doses relative to day 0 and relative to MenACWY recipients.

Per the publication, the time point label means: baseline before first vaccination. Vaccinee samples came from UK trials COV001 and COV002, including a single-blind randomized controlled phase 2/3 trial of AZD1222 (ChAdOx1 nCoV-19) in healthy adults. For TCRbeta chain sequencing, PBMC samples from trial participants were taken at day 0 and at day 28 after the second dose. Trimming at the junction amounts to 7 bases on V and 5 bases on J, and the germline ends lie 20 bases apart. Taken from cysteine to phenylalanine, the CDR3 has 16 residues. Only the CDR3 part of the read is kept: 48 bases, read in frame from the first base. CDR1 and CDR2 were assigned from the germline V gene as MDHEN and SYDVKM. A remark on this clone: The clone's antigen remains unknown. No qualities accompany the bases; no much larger clone lies one base away.

The CDR3 regions of human TCRbeta chains were analyzed by immunosequencing. The authors processed their data as follows. Repertoire TCRs were checked for matches against a reference library of SARS-CoV-2-specific TCRs that had been generated using the MIRA antigen-specificity platform. Breadth was defined as the fraction of unique TCRs that were SARS-CoV-2-associated. Depth was defined as the fraction of total T cells that were SARS-CoV-2-associated. Using the MIRA data, every spike-specific TCR was mapped to the spike region that the TCR reacted to and assigned to either a CD4 or a CD8 class. Log10-transformed breadth and depth values were compared by one-way ANOVA with Sidak's multiple comparisons tests. In TCRdb, the immuneACCESS table is reduced to in-frame sequences with V and J assigned. These tables do not hold every clone; where another copy was compared, an unresolved V gene accounts for under half, and the others remain unexplained. V, J and clone size are taken as reported in that table, and D and trimming were inferred from the DNA itself. The sample table lists fewer than 150,000 clones, roughly 82% of them with a count of one. The top ten clonotypes cover over 3.5% of the sample.

The receptor was isolated from an adult in good health. Recombination joined TRBV28 with TRBJ1-4, with TRBD1 perhaps the D gene, on 5 matching bases. Sample: peripheral blood, taken on day 0 of AZD1222 vaccination. The nucleotide sequence is given as TGTGCCAGCATAAGGGGAATATACTCGAAGAATGAAAAACTGTTTTTT. This codes for CASIRGIYSKNEKLFF.